This is a list of T cell receptor beta chains from one sample in a study of blood T cell repertoires in COVID-19. Using immunoSEQ multiplex PCR, the repertoire was profiled, and TCRdb retains in-frame clones only, with some absent. The sample lists a few hundred thousand clones, 88% seen once, with approximately 3.7% in the top ten. Sequenced material: peripheral blood. The receptor source for this set is a man aged 55 to 70 who had recovered from COVID-19. Both conserved end residues are part of each CDR3. Only part of the rows carry a size: once, few, many, or a class if the clone is expanded.

J gene | clone size | V gene | CDR3 length | CDR3 protein
TRBJ2-5 | NA | TRBV3-1/TRBV3-2 | 15 | CASSNGWGRQETQYF
TRBJ1-5 | NA | TRBV2 | 14 | CASTGLYSNQPQHF
TRBJ2-3 | NA | TRBV24-1 | 13 | CATQAGGAGTQYF
TRBJ1-1 | NA | TRBV30 | 15 | CAWSIKLGGNTEAFF
TRBJ1-1 | few | TRBV18 | 12 | CASSPTQGEAFF
TRBJ1-6 | NA | TRBV15 | 14 | CATSRDRRVSPLHF
TRBJ1-2 | NA | TRBV7-2 | 14 | CASTSVGGNYGYTF
TRBJ2-2 | NA | TRBV27 | 15 | CASSWSTGLTGELFF
TRBJ1-6 | NA | TRBV7-9 | 11 | CASSFDSPLHF
TRBJ1-1 | NA | TRBV6-5 | 15 | CASSYSKGVRTEAFF
TRBJ1-1 | NA | TRBV13 | 14 | CASSLRGKVTEAFF
TRBJ2-1 | NA | TRBV11-2 | 15 | CASSLGGFTYNEQFF
TRBJ1-1 | NA | TRBV12-3/TRBV12-4 | 12 | CASSLVPGSTFF
TRBJ1-1 | NA | TRBV10-3 | 13 | CAISPRTGGEAFF
TRBJ2-1 | once | TRBV20-1 | 15 | CSASVGLSYNNEQFF
TRBJ1-4 | NA | TRBV6-1 | 15 | CASSDRGYGNEKLFF
TRBJ2-7 | NA | TRBV18 | 15 | CASSPGLAVSYEQYF
TRBJ2-3 | NA | TRBV5-5 | 16 | CASSQNGLVGTDTQYF
TRBJ1-6 | once | TRBV4-2 | 17 | CASSQEMRGGRNSPLHF
TRBJ2-1 | NA | TRBV24-1 | 16 | CATSDAGQGLYNEQFF
TRBJ1-1 | NA | TRBV5-3 | 8 | CATAEAFF
TRBJ1-2 | NA | TRBV27 | 16 | CASSFGTGGGSYGYTF
TRBJ2-7 | NA | TRBV6-5 | 13 | CASGGTPYGEQYF
TRBJ1-5 | NA | TRBV10-3 | 12 | CAISEGGEAQHF
TRBJ1-4 | NA | TRBV5-1 | 14 | CASSQPDRGWELFF
TRBJ1-1 | NA | TRBV6-2/TRBV6-3 | 14 | CASSYRGIGAEAFF
TRBJ2-5 | NA | TRBV2 | 16 | CASSPGGLAGGETQYF
TRBJ2-1 | NA | TRBV27 | 17 | CASSSAGTPSSYNEQFF
TRBJ2-1 | NA | TRBV30 | 13 | CAWASGGVNEQFF
TRBJ2-3 | few | TRBV5-1 | 14 | CASSSGQGADTQYF
TRBJ1-5 | many | TRBV12-5 | 16 | CASGLASGTSNQPQHF
TRBJ2-2 | NA | TRBV3-1/TRBV3-2 | 17 | CASSYRLAGATGGELFF
TRBJ2-1 | NA | TRBV19 | 15 | CASSISRGDYNEQFF
TRBJ2-1 | few | TRBV29-1 | 16 | CSVNGLGGQGYNEQFF
TRBJ2-3 | once | TRBV24-1 | 12 | CATSDYRDTQYF
TRBJ2-1 | NA | TRBV18 | 15 | CASSPSLVSRDEQFF
TRBJ2-3 | NA | TRBV7-6 | 16 | CASSLGAGTSTDTQYF
TRBJ2-7 | NA | TRBV19 | 14 | CASSTGTGGYEQYF
TRBJ1-5 | NA | TRBV19 | 14 | CALGVGRGNQPQHF
TRBJ2-5 | NA | TRBV14 | 17 | CASSQASRGGRRGTQYF
TRBJ1-5 | NA | TRBV5-1 | 13 | CASSLQGHQPQHF
TRBJ2-1 | NA | TRBV5-1 | 15 | CASSPGLAPPNEQFF
TRBJ1-5 | NA | TRBV6-5 | 15 | CATNNLGQGVQPQHF
TRBJ2-5 | NA | TRBV27 | 15 | CASSLVASHQETQYF
TRBJ2-5 | NA | TRBV15 | 16 | CATSTPGPGDQETQYF
TRBJ2-7 | NA | TRBV30 | 14 | CACATGTGIGEQYF
TRBJ1-2 | NA | TRBV27 | 15 | CASSITTGGNYGYTF
TRBJ2-2 | NA | TRBV6-1 | 16 | CASSDPGQPFTGELFF
TRBJ1-1 | once | TRBV6-5 | 11 | CASGGSTEAFF
TRBJ2-7 | NA | TRBV23-1 | 14 | CASSQSQGAREQYF
TRBJ2-3 | NA | TRBV9 | 15 | CASSVVTGAGDTQYF
TRBJ1-2 | NA | TRBV20-1 | 16 | CSASSQQARANYGYTF